This TCR beta chain derives from a study of identical twins. Only healthy Caucasians were included as donors. Comment on this clonotype: Antigen unknown.

TCRdb reprocessed the 5' RACE reads via MiXCR and lists one record per CDR3 protein. The repertoire holds hundreds of thousands of distinct CDR3 sequences, with 7.1% as singletons. V trimming: 3 bases; J trimming: 3 bases; junction bases outside the gene matches: 5. The CDR3 has 15 residues. The germline CDR1 and CDR2 sequences are SGHRS and YFSETQ. The study's findings and limits: Within beta out-of-frame sequences, the excess sharing observed between twins was weaker. Fewer insertions characterized abundant cord blood beta clonotypes, whereas memory repertoires showed none.

The same specimen was also included in a second study, on yellow fever vaccine responses in identical twins. That study adds: Reports say the vaccine T cell response in twins looked partly convergent and partly personalized.

Source material: PBMCs. The gene calls are TRBV5-1 and TRBJ1-3, with TRBD1 matching over 8 bases. This clonotype originated in a woman aged 18-29 years in good health. The CDR3 loop is CASSSGQGNGNTIYF. Written as DNA, the CDR3 is TGCGCCAGCAGCTCCGGACAGGGTAATGGAAACACCATATATTTT.